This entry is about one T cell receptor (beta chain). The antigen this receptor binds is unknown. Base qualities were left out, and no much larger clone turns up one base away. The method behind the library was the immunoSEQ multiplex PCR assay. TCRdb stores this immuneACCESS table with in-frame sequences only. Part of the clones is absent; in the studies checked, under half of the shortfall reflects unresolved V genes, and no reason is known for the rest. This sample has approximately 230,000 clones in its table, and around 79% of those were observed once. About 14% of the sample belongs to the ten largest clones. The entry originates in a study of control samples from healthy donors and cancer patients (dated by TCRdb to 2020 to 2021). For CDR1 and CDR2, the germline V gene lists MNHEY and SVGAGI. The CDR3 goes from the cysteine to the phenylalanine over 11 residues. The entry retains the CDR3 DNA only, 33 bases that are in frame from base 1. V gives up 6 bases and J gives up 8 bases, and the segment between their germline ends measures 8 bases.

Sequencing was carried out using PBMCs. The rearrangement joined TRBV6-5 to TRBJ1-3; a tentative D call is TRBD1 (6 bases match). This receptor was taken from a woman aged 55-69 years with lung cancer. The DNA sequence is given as TGTGCCAGCAGCCAGGGGTACACCATATATTTT. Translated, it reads CASSQGYTIYF.